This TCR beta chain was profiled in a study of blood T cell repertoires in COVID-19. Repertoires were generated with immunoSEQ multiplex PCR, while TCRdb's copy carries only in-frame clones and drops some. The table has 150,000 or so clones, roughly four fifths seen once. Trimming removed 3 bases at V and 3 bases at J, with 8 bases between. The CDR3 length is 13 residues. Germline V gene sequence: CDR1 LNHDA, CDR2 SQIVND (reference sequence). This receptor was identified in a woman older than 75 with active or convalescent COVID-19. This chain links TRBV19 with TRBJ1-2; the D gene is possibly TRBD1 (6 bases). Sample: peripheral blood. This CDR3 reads CASSIGQYYGYTF. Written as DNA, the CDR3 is TGTGCCAGTAGTATTGGACAGTACTATGGCTACACCTTC. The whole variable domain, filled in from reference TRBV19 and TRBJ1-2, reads DGGITQSPKYLFRKEGQNVTLSCEQNLNHDAMYWYRQDPGQGLRLIYYSQIVNDFQKGDIAEGYSVSREKKESFPLTVTSAQKNPTAFYLCASSIGQYYGYTFGSGTRLTVV.